This entry concerns a single T cell receptor beta chain. The source of the sample is a study of OX40 agonist ivuxolimab in advanced cancers. Data came from immunoSEQ multiplex PCR; TCRdb stores just in-frame clones and leaves some out. The repertoire holds 17,000 or so clones, with over 75% as singletons. This TCR derives from an adult with an advanced solid tumor such as melanoma, head and neck, liver or kidney cancer. The specimen comprised CD4+ or CD8+ T cells sorted from blood, sampled in a trial of the OX40 agonist ivuxolimab.

DNA of the CDR3: TGTGCCAGCAGTTTCATTAGCGGGCCAGCCTACGAGCAGTACTTC. It yields the protein CASSFISGPAYEQYF. The genes are TRBV28 and TRBJ2-7, with 7 bases identical to TRBD2. V was pared by 3 bases and J by 2 bases, with 7 bases of the junction left unmatched. The germline V gene encodes CDR1 MDHEN and CDR2 SYDVKM. CDR3 length: 15 residues.